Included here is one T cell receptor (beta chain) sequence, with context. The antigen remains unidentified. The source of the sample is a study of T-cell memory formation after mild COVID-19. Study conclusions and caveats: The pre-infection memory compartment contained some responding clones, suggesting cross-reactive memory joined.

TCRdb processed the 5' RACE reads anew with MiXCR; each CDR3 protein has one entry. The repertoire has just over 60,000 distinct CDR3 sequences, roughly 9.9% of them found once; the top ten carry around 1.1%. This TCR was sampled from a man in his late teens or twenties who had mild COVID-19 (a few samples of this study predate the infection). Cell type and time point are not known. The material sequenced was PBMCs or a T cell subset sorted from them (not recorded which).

In DNA form, the CDR3 reads TGCGCCAGCAGCGGTAGCGGGGGTACGGAGACCCAGTACTTC. It codes for CASSGSGGTETQYF. The chain employs TRBV5-1 and TRBJ2-5; TRBD2 aligns across 9 bases. V was clipped by 4 bases and J by 5 bases; unmatched bases: 6. The CDR3 runs 14 residues. Germline V gives CDR1 SGHRS, CDR2 YFSETQ.